This T cell receptor (beta chain) was sequenced for a study of blood T cells in healthy people across ages. This clonotype occurred a few times. A minimum of 6 micrograms of total RNA was extracted per sample. Using a J-beta primer mix together with a sample-barcoded 5' primer, a second PCR was run for roughly 6 to 12 cycles. TCRdb passed the 5' RACE reads through MiXCR, listing each CDR3 protein once. The repertoire holds 800,000 to 950,000 distinct CDR3 sequences, with approximately 32% as singletons. These sequences were also reported in another study, on T cells of mothers and their children. This second study notes: A few healthy Caucasian mothers, along with their six children, were the donors. Mothers yielded over 8 million CDR3 reads, children 2.5 million to 3 million each.

Sequences were obtained from blood. This receptor was identified in a woman aged 40 to 49 in good health.

The DNA of the CDR3 is TGTGCCAGCAGTAACCGACAGGGTACGATCACTGAAGCTTTCTTT. It translates to CASSNRQGTITEAFF. The rearrangement links TRBV6-6 to TRBJ1-1; 7 nucleotides line up with TRBD1. The trim removed 5 bases at V and 4 bases at J, leaving 10 bases unmatched. The CDR3 is 15 residues long. The V gene's germline CDR1 is MNHNY and CDR2 SVGAGI (reference sequence).